The 6 T cell receptor beta chains listed next were all sequenced from one sample in a study of cytomegalovirus exposure and HLA in healthy donors. In the PCR, 60 Vbeta and 13 Jbeta primers were used. Profiling relied on immunoSEQ multiplex PCR, and the TCRdb table lists in-frame clones only, not all of them. This sample has 150,000 to 200,000 clones, with around 80% found just once. The sequenced sample was PBMCs. These receptors were taken from a woman in her 30s in good health and CMV-seropositive.

This chain joins TRBV28 and TRBJ1-1, with D unresolved. The CDR3 runs to 12 residues. Germline loops: CDR1 MDHEN, CDR2 SYDVKM. Between the trimmed V and J ends, which lost 2 bases and 8 bases, there was a span of 9 bases. The CDR3 reads CASSLQAGEAFF. The CDR3 nucleotides read TGTGCCAGCAGTTTACAAGCGGGGGAAGCTTTCTTT.

The CDR3 region has the DNA TGTGCCAGCAGCTTAGGAGACTTCGCAGATACGCAGTATTTT. It yields the protein CASSLGDFADTQYF. The chain carries TRBV7-8 and TRBJ2-3, with D unresolved. This CDR3 contains 14 residues. V was shortened by 1 base and J by 4 bases, with 9 bases between the two germline ends. Germline V gene sequence: CDR1 SGHVS, CDR2 FQNEAQ.

The genes are TRBV5-1 and TRBJ1-1; D remains ambiguous. The CDR3 is 13 residues long. V was shortened by 4 bases and J by 1 base, with 8 bases between the two germline ends. Germline-derived CDR1 and CDR2 are SGHRS and YFSETQ. The CDR3 sequence is CASSPLRNTEAFF. The CDR3, as DNA: TGCGCCAGCAGCCCACTCCGGAACACTGAAGCTTTCTTT.

This clone was counted a few times. The chain joins TRBV27 to TRBJ2-6, with TRBD1 identical over 8 bases. Germline CDR1 reads MNHEY; CDR2 reads SMNVEV (reference sequence). The CDR3 runs to 19 residues. Losses at the gene ends were 4 bases for V and 2 bases for J; bases not matched to a gene: 13. The CDR3 loop reads CASSSRPGQVLPGANVLTF. The CDR3, as DNA: TGTGCCAGCAGTTCCCGTCCGGGACAGGTCTTGCCTGGGGCCAACGTCCTGACTTTC. Full variable domain (outside the CDR3, taken from reference TRBV27 and TRBJ2-6): EAQVTQNPRYLITVTGKKLTVTCSQNMNHEYMSWYRQDPGLGLRQIYYSMNVEVTDKGDVPEGYKVSRKEKRNFPLILESPSPNQTSLYFCASSSRPGQVLPGANVLTFGAGSRLTVL.

The rearrangement joins TRBV27 to TRBJ1-1; D gene uncertain. The CDR3 is made up of 13 amino acids. Trimming cost V 3 bases and J 0 bases, with 5 bases left between them. The V gene's germline CDR1 is MNHEY and CDR2 SMNVEV (reference sequence). CDR3 bases: TGTGCCAGCAGTTTGTCGGTGAACACTGAAGCTTTCTTT. Its protein product is CASSLSVNTEAFF.

This chain connects TRBV4-1 to TRBJ2-3, with a possible D match to TRBD2 (7 bases). V gave up 11 bases and J gave up 2 bases, with 17 bases separating them. The CDR3 runs 14 residues. The V gene's germline CDR1 is MGHRA and CDR2 YSYEKL. The chain's CDR3 is CASSGRGLTDTQYF. Here the CDR3 DNA reads TGCGCCTCCTCGGGGCGGGGGCTCACAGATACGCAGTATTTT.